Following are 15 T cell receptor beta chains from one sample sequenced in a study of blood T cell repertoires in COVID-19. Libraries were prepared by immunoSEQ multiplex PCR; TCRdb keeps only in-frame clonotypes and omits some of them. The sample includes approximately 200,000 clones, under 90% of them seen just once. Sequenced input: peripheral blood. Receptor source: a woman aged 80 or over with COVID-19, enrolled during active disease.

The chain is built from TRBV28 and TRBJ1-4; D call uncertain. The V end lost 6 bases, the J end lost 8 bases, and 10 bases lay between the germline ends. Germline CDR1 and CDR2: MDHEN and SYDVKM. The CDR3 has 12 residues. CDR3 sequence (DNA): TGTGCCAGCAGCCAGACTCGGGAAAAACTGTTTTTT. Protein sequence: CASSQTREKLFF.

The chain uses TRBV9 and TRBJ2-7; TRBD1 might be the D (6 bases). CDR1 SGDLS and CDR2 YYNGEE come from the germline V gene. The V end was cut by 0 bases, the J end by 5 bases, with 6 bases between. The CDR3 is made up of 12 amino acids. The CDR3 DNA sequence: TGTGCCAGCAGCGTAGGGGACAACGAGCAGTACTTC. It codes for CASSVGDNEQYF.

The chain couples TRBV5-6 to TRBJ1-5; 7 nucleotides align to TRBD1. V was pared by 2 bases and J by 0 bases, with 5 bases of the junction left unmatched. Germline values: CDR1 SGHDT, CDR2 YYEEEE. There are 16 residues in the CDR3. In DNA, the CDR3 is TGTGCCAGCAGCTTCGCCGGGACAGCTAGCAATCAGCCCCAGCATTTT. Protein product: CASSFAGTASNQPQHF.

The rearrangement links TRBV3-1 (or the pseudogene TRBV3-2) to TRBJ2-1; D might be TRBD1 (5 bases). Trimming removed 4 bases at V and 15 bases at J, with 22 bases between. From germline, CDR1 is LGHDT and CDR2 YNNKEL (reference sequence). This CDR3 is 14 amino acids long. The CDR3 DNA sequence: TGTGCCAGCAGCCCCTTCACAGAGGCGACAGTCACGTTCTTC. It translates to CASSPFTEATVTFF.

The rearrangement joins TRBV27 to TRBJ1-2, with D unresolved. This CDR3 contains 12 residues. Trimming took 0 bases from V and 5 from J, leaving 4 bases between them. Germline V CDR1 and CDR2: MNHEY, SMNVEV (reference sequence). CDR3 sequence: CASSLSGYGYTF. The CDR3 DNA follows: TGTGCCAGCAGTTTATCCGGGTATGGCTACACCTTC.

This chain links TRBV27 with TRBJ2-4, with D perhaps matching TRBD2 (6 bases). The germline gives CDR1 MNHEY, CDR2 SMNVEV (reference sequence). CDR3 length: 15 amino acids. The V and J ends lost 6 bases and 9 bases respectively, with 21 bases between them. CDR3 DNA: TGTGCCAGCAGCCTCGATTCGGGGGTCTCCGGCATTCAGTACTTC. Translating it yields CASSLDSGVSGIQYF.

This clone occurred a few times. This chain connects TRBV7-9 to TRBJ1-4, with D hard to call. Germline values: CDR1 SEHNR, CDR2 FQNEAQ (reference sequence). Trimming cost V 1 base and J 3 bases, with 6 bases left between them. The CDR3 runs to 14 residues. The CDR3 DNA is TGTGCCAGCAGCTTAGGGACTTCTAATGAAAAACTGTTTTTT. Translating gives CASSLGTSNEKLFF.

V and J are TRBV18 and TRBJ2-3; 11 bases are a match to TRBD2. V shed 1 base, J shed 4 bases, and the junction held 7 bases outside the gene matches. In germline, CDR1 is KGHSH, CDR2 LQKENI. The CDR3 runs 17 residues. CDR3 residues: CASSPLISGGASDTQYF. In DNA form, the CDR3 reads TGTGCCAGCTCACCACTAATTAGCGGGGGGGCCTCAGATACGCAGTATTTT.

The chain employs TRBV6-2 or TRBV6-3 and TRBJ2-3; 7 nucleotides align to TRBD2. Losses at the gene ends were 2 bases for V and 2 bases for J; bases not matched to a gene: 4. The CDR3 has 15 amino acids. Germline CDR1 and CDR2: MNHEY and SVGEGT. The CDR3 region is CASSYRAGVTDTQYF. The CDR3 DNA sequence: TGTGCCAGCAGTTACCGGGCGGGAGTCACAGATACGCAGTATTTT.

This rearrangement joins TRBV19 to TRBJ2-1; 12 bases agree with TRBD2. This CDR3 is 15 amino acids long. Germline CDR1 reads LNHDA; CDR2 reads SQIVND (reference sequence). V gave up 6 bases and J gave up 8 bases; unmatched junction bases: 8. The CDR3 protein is CASSQTSGSWDEQFF. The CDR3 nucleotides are TGTGCCAGTAGCCAGACTAGCGGGAGTTGGGATGAGCAGTTCTTC. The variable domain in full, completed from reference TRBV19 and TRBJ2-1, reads DGGITQSPKYLFRKEGQNVTLSCEQNLNHDAMYWYRQDPGQGLRLIYYSQIVNDFQKGDIAEGYSVSREKKESFPLTVTSAQKNPTAFYLCASSQTSGSWDEQFFGPGTRLTVL.

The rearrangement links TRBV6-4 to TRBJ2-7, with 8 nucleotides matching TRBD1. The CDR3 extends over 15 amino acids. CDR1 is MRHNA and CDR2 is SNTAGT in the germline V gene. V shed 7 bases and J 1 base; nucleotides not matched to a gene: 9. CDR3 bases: TGTGCCAGCATCACTTCGGACAGGGAATCCTACGAGCAGTACTTC. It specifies CASITSDRESYEQYF.

The CDR3 here is CASSSQVSRETQYF. Written as DNA, the CDR3 is TGTGCCAGCAGCTCACAGGTTAGCAGGGAGACCCAGTACTTC. This chain links TRBV5-6 with TRBJ2-5, with D perhaps TRBD1 (5 bases). The CDR3 extends over 14 amino acids. CDR1 and CDR2 (germline): SGHDT, YYEEEE. V shed 3 bases and J shed 5 bases, with 14 bases lying between them.

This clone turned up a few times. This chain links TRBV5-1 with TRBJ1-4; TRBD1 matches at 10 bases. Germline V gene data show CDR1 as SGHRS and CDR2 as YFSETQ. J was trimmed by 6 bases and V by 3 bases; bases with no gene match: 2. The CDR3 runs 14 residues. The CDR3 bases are TGCGCCAGCAGCTCCGGGACAGGGGATGAAAAACTGTTTTTT. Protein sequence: CASSSGTGDEKLFF.

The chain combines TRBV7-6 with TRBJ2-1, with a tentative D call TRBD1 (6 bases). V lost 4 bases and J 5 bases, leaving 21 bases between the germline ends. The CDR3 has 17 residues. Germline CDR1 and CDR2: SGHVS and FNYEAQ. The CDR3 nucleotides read TGTGCCAGCAGCTCCCGGGACACCCCTTATTTCAACAATGAGCAGTTCTTC. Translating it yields CASSSRDTPYFNNEQFF.

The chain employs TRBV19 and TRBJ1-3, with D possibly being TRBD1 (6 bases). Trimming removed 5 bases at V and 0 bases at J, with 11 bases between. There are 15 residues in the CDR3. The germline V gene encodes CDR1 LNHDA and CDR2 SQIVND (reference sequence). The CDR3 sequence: CASSVQGTSGNTIYF. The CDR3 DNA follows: TGTGCCAGTAGTGTTCAGGGGACCTCTGGAAACACCATATATTTT.